The 20 T cell receptor beta chains reported below all come from one sample, sequenced in a study of shared clonotypes between healthy human individuals. Naive CD8 populations comprised CD45RO-negative cells positively selected for CCR7, excluding terminally differentiated effector memory CD45RA+ cells. Clones were sequenced by immunoSEQ multiplex PCR, and TCRdb holds only the in-frame ones, with some missing. The data hold about 2,200,000 clones, with 93% observed a single time. Sequencing was carried out using naive CD8+ T cells from PBMCs. The receptor source for this set is a young man in good health. Some clones in this sample may be carry-over from other donors' samples.

V and J are TRBV2 and TRBJ2-2, with 10 bases aligning to TRBD1. The CDR3 contains 17 residues. Trimming took 5 bases from V and 3 from J; bases not matched to a gene: 9. Germline-derived CDR1 and CDR2 are SNHLY and FYNNEI. CDR3 sequence: CASSSGTGVGDTGELFF. CDR3 sequence (DNA): TGTGCCAGCAGTTCCGGGACAGGGGTTGGAGACACCGGGGAGCTGTTTTTT.

This clone appeared a single time. This chain joins TRBV6-5 and TRBJ2-1; possibly TRBD2 for D (5 bases). Per germline, CDR1 MNHEY and CDR2 SVGAGI. The CDR3 is 15 residues long. Trimming removed 7 bases from V and 7 bases from J, with 20 bases in between. CDR3 region: CASTLNGLGINEQFF. The CDR3 DNA reads TGTGCCAGCACCCTAAATGGACTCGGAATAAATGAGCAGTTCTTC.

The V and J genes are TRBV19 and TRBJ1-1; D is perhaps TRBD1 (5 bases). V was cut by 0 bases and J by 3 bases, with 8 bases left in between. The germline V gene encodes CDR1 LNHDA and CDR2 SQIVND (reference sequence). The CDR3 runs to 14 residues. This chain's CDR3 is CASSIDSRDTEAFF. As DNA, the CDR3 is TGTGCCAGTAGTATAGATTCCAGGGACACTGAAGCTTTCTTT.

The DNA of the CDR3 is TGTGCCAGCCCTGGGACCTATGGCTACACCTTC. Amino acid sequence: CASPGTYGYTF. The chain combines TRBV6-1 with TRBJ1-2; tentative D call: TRBD1 (5 bases). V was shortened by 8 bases and J by 4 bases, with 8 bases between the two germline ends. The CDR3 runs to 11 residues. Germline CDR1 is MNHNS and CDR2 is SASEGT.

The rearrangement uses TRBV11-2 and TRBJ2-7; D might be TRBD1 (5 bases). CDR1 and CDR2 (germline): SGHAT, FQNNGV. V dropped 0 bases and J dropped 1 base, with 13 bases sitting between them. This CDR3 contains 16 residues. The CDR3: CASSLDSQGLSYEQYF. For the CDR3, the DNA is TGTGCCAGCAGCTTAGATTCTCAGGGCTTGTCCTACGAGCAGTACTTC.

V and J are TRBV15 and TRBJ2-1, with D tentatively TRBD1 or TRBD2 (6 bases each). The germline V and J ends were trimmed by 2 bases and 0 bases, with 14 bases remaining between them. This CDR3 has 17 amino acids. From germline, CDR1 is LNHNV and CDR2 YYDKDF (reference sequence). The CDR3 DNA reads TGTGCCACCAGCAGACAGGACACGGGGGCCTCCTACAATGAGCAGTTCTTC. Its translation is CATSRQDTGASYNEQFF.

The chain carries TRBV10-1 and TRBJ1-3; weak D call: TRBD1 (5 bases). V lost 3 bases to trimming and J lost 5 bases, with 23 bases between them. Germline V lookup: CDR1 WNHNN, CDR2 SYGVQD (reference sequence). The CDR3 has 18 amino acids. The CDR3 region is CASSDPSSGRKRRNTIYF. CDR3 nucleotides: TGCGCCAGCAGTGACCCGTCGTCAGGGCGAAAACGCAGAAACACCATATATTTT.

The CDR3 reads CASPGREGNNEQFF. The DNA of the CDR3 is TGTGCCAGCCCGGGGCGGGAGGGTAACAATGAGCAGTTCTTC. V and J are TRBV7-9 and TRBJ2-1, with TRBD2 identical over 9 bases. Looked up from germline, CDR1 is SEHNR and CDR2 is FQNEAQ (reference sequence). CDR3 length equals 14 residues. V lost 8 bases to trimming and J lost 5 bases; unmatched junction nucleotides: 7.

The rearrangement uses TRBV7-6 and TRBJ1-5; D is uncertain. Trimming removed 6 bases from V and 2 bases from J, with 14 bases in between. The germline V gene has CDR1 SGHVS and CDR2 FNYEAQ. The CDR3 is 15 amino acids. This CDR3 reads CASREGIYGNQPQHF. The CDR3 DNA is TGTGCCAGCAGGGAAGGGATCTATGGCAATCAGCCCCAGCATTTT.

The CDR3 nucleotides are TGTGCCAGCAGCTTATTAGGGACACCCAATGAAAAACTGTTTTTT. Protein product: CASSLLGTPNEKLFF. This sequence joins TRBV7-9 and TRBJ1-4; maybe TRBD1 (6 bases). V was clipped by 2 bases and J by 5 bases, with 12 bases between them. The CDR3 has 15 residues. Germline V lookup: CDR1 SEHNR, CDR2 FQNEAQ (reference sequence).

Details on this clone: Other DNA sequences in the same sample also yield this CDR3. The chain is built from TRBV28 and TRBJ2-7; 8 nucleotides align to TRBD2. This CDR3 has 14 amino acids. CDR1 is MDHEN and CDR2 is SYDVKM in the germline V gene. V was clipped by 3 bases and J by 4 bases; unmatched bases: 5. The CDR3, as DNA: TGTGCCAGCAGTTTGCGGGGGGTAACTTACGAGCAGTACTTC. It encodes CASSLRGVTYEQYF.

This rearrangement joins TRBV27 to TRBJ1-4; TRBD1 matches 9 bases. V gave up 6 bases and J gave up 4 bases; unmatched junction bases: 6. The CDR3 is made up of 15 amino acids. Per the germline V gene, CDR1 is MNHEY and CDR2 is SMNVEV (reference sequence). The CDR3 DNA follows: TGTGCCAGCAGGGGACAGGGCTTCAATAATGAAAAACTGTTTTTT. Translation: CASRGQGFNNEKLFF.

The J gene is TRBJ1-4, the V gene TRBV9, with D perhaps TRBD1 (6 bases). CDR1 is SGDLS, CDR2 YYNGEE, per germline. The CDR3 has 14 amino acids. The V end lost 4 bases, the J end lost 8 bases, and 15 bases lay between the germline ends. Here the CDR3 DNA reads TGTGCCAGCAGCCCCGCAGGGGAGGGGGAAAAACTGTTTTTT. The encoded protein is CASSPAGEGEKLFF.

The chain has TRBV6-1 and TRBJ2-4, with 9 nucleotides matching TRBD1. CDR1 is MNHNS and CDR2 is SASEGT in the germline V gene. V lost 2 bases, J lost 0 bases, and 2 bases stayed unmatched. The length of the CDR3 is 16 residues. The CDR3 is CASSERQGVAKNIQYF. In nucleotides, the CDR3 is TGTGCCAGCAGTGAACGACAGGGGGTAGCCAAAAACATTCAGTACTTC.

The CDR3 bases are TGTGCCAGCAGCGCCGATAGCGGGAGCTCCTACGAGCAGTACTTC. Its protein product is CASSADSGSSYEQYF. The J gene is TRBJ2-7, the V gene TRBV9; 9 nucleotides match TRBD2. V gave up 3 bases and J gave up 0 bases; unmatched junction bases: 4. The CDR3 consists of 15 residues. Germline V gene sequence: CDR1 SGDLS, CDR2 YYNGEE.

A note on this clone: This same CDR3 is encoded by further DNA sequences in the sample. The chain employs TRBV27 and TRBJ2-7, with 11 nucleotides matching TRBD2. Germline CDR1 reads MNHEY; CDR2 reads SMNVEV (reference sequence). After removal of 6 bases from V and 6 bases from J, the junction contained 10 bases not matched to a gene. The CDR3 contains 15 residues. The CDR3 is CASSPGTSGTSEQYF. The DNA of the CDR3 is TGTGCCAGCAGCCCCGGGACTAGCGGTACAAGCGAGCAGTACTTC.

V usage is TRBV4-1 and J usage is TRBJ2-7; D ambiguous. V lost 1 base and J lost 3, with 13 bases in between. The germline CDR1 and CDR2 sequences are MGHRA and YSYEKL. This CDR3 region has 15 residues. This CDR3 is CASSQGATPGYEQYF. CDR3 in DNA: TGCGCCAGCAGCCAAGGGGCAACACCTGGCTACGAGCAGTACTTC.

This clone was detected a few times. The sample has other DNA sequences that encode this CDR3 too. V is TRBV28 and J is TRBJ1-1, with 10 bases lining up with TRBD1. The ends lost 8 bases at V and 5 bases at J; junction bases unmatched: 8. CDR1 MDHEN and CDR2 SYDVKM come from the germline V gene. There are 14 residues in the CDR3. Here the CDR3 reads CASRDRGRGTEAFF. CDR3 DNA sequence: TGTGCCAGCCGAGACAGGGGGCGCGGGACTGAAGCTTTCTTT.

The chain has TRBV10-3 and TRBJ2-5; 13 bases agree with TRBD2. Germline CDR1 ENHRY, CDR2 SYGVKD. V lost 2 bases, J lost 4 bases, and 10 bases stayed unmatched. This CDR3 contains 18 residues. CDR3 loop: CAISEPGLAGKSGETQYF. The CDR3 nucleotides are TGTGCCATCAGTGAGCCGGGACTAGCGGGAAAGAGTGGAGAGACCCAGTACTTC.

This chain connects TRBV6-1 to TRBJ2-7; 11 bases agree with TRBD2. The CDR3 is 16 amino acids. Germline V gene data show CDR1 as MNHNS and CDR2 as SASEGT. Trimming removed 0 bases from V and 3 bases from J; junction bases left unmatched: 4. The CDR3 DNA is TGTGCCAGCAGTGAAGCAGCGACTAGCGGGGTCTACGAGCAGTACTTC. This sequence encodes CASSEAATSGVYEQYF.